This paragraph covers one TCR beta chain sequence. What it binds is not known. This could be a read error, since a much larger clone is one nucleotide away. Arm-PCR with iRepertoire HTBI primers amplified the CDR3 regions for these TCR beta libraries. TCRdb reprocessed the multiplex PCR reads via MiXCR and lists one record per CDR3 protein. The sample yields roughly 530,000 distinct CDR3 sequences, approximately 16% seen once. This sample was taken from a study of regulatory T cells in long-lasting Graves disease. Time point denoted: newly diagnosed GD, antithyroid drugs for less than 3 months. From PBMCs, RNA was extracted and then used to make the TCR library. Points from the study as a whole: TCR diversity in persistent Graves' patients was below that of newly diagnosed ones.

Germline CDR1 is KGHSH and CDR2 is LQKENI. The CDR3 sequence is 13 residues long. The same data also contributed to another study, on T cells in Graves' hyperthyroidism and ophthalmopathy.

This sequence originates from a woman aged 35-65 years with Graves disease. This chain joins TRBV18 and TRBJ2-5, with D unclear. The sample here was peripheral blood mononuclear cells (PBMCs), taken at new diagnosis, from a patient treated with antithyroid drugs. The CDR3 region has the DNA TGTGCCAGTCGTCACCCACCAAAAGAGATCCAGTACTTC. Its translation: CASRHPPKEIQYF.